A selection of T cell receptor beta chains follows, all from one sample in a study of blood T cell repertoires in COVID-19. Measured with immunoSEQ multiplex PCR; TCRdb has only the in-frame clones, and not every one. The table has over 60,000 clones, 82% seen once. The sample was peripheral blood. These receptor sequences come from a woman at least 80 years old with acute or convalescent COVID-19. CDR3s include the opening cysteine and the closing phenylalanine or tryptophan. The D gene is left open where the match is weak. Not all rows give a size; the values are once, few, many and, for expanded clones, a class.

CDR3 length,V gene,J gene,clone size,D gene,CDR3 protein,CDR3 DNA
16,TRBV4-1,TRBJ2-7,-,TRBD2,CASSQLLAGGPGEQYF,TGCGCCAGCAGCCAACTTCTAGCGGGAGGGCCGGGGGAGCAGTACTTC
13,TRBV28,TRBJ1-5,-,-,CAIGGNGNQPQHF,TGTGCTATCGGGGGGAACGGCAATCAGCCCCAGCATTTT
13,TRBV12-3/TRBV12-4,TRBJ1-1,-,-,CASSFQANTEAFF,TGTGCCAGCAGTTTCCAGGCGAACACTGAAGCTTTCTTT
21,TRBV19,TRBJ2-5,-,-,CASSILFGRRDLNREQETQYF,TGTGCCAGTAGTATACTATTTGGACGCAGGGATTTGAATAGAGAACAAGAGACCCAGTACTTC
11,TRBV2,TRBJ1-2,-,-,CASSENYGYTF,TGTGCCAGCTCGGAGAACTATGGCTACACCTTC
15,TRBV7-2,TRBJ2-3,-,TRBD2,CAWRGGASSTDTQYF,TGTGCCTGGCGGGGGGGCGCTTCCAGCACAGATACGCAGTATTTT
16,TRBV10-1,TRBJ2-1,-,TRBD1,CASSGGTGGANNEQFF,TGCGCCAGCAGTGGAGGGACAGGGGGCGCGAACAATGAGCAGTTCTTC
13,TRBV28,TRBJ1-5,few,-,CASSHRKDQPQHF,TGTGCCAGCAGTCACAGGAAAGATCAGCCCCAGCATTTT
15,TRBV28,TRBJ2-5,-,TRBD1,CASSPAGTAQETQYF,TGTGCCAGCAGTCCGGCCGGGACAGCGCAAGAGACCCAGTACTTC
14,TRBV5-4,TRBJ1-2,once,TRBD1,CASSLGGTGWGYTF,TGTGCCAGCAGCTTGGGAGGGACAGGTTGGGGCTACACCTTC
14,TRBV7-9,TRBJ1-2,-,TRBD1,CASSLAGTVDGYTF,TGTGCCAGCAGCTTAGCAGGGACAGTTGATGGCTACACCTTC
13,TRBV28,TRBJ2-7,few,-,CATYAGWSYEQYF,TGTGCCACCTACGCAGGGTGGAGTTACGAGCAGTACTTC
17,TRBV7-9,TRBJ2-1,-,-,CASSLPESRQSYNEQFF,TGTGCCAGCAGCTTGCCTGAGTCGCGGCAATCCTACAATGAGCAGTTCTTC
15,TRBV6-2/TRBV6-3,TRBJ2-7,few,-,CASSMVTPGSYEQYF,TGTGCCAGCAGCATGGTCACACCGGGCTCCTACGAGCAGTACTTC
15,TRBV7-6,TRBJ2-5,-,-,CASSLLSVRQETQYF,TGTGCCAGCAGCTTATTGAGCGTCCGCCAAGAGACCCAGTACTTC
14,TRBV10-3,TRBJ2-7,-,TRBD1,CAITDPGTAYEQYF,TGTGCCATCACGGACCCCGGGACAGCCTACGAGCAGTACTTC
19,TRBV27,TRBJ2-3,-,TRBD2,CASSLWGWGLAGGTDTQYF,TGTGCCAGCAGTTTATGGGGGTGGGGGCTAGCGGGAGGCACAGATACGCAGTATTTT
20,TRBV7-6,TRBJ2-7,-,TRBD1,CASSLMAWTGIFDSKYEQYF,TGTGCCAGCAGCTTAATGGCCTGGACAGGGATCTTTGACTCAAAGTACGAGCAGTACTTC
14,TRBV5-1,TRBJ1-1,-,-,CASSLAGADTEAFF,TGCGCCAGCAGCTTAGCTGGGGCAGACACTGAAGCTTTCTTT
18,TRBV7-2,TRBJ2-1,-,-,CASSSTLGGLSSYNEQFF,TGTGCCAGCAGCTCCACATTGGGTGGACTGTCCTCCTACAATGAGCAGTTCTTC
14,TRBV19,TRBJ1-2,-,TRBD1,CASRPRTGYYGYTF,TGTGCCAGTAGACCGCGGACAGGGTACTATGGCTACACCTTC